The clone carrying this T cell receptor beta chain showed up many times. Its antigen is currently unknown. Time point specified: newly diagnosed GD, antithyroid drugs for less than 3 months. RNA isolated from PBMCs was used to make the TCR library. EDTA tubes were used for drawing approximately 8.4 milliliters of peripheral blood. The source of the sample is a study of regulatory T cells in long-lasting Graves disease. Study-level results: Sharing of public clonotypes was greater in persistent patients (about 2,500) than in new patients (approximately 940). Gene preferences differed: TRBV28, TRBJ1-2, TRBJ2-5 in persistent cases.

According to the study, TCR beta libraries were built with iRepertoire HTBI primers and CDR3-region Arm-PCR. Using its own MiXCR run on the multiplex PCR reads, TCRdb lists one record per CDR3 protein. The sample lists some 490,000 distinct CDR3 sequences, 12% occurring once. Trimming at V came to 0 bases and at J to 6 bases, leaving 7 bases not matched to a gene. The CDR3 totals 16 residues. Per the germline V gene, CDR1 is SGHTA and CDR2 is FQGTGA. The data also belong to a second study, concerning T cells in Graves' hyperthyroidism and ophthalmopathy. As reported in that work: Blood also showed most of the thyroid clonotypes that were expanded above 0.001.

Sequencing used peripheral blood mononuclear cells (PBMCs), obtained at new diagnosis, from a patient treated with antithyroid drugs. V gene TRBV7-3 combines with J gene TRBJ2-1, with 8 bases lining up with TRBD1. The clonotype was recovered from a young woman with Graves disease. CDR3 nucleotide sequence: TGTGCCAGCAGCTTAACGTGGGGACAGGCCATCAATGAGCAGTTCTTC. This sequence encodes CASSLTWGQAINEQFF.